These T cell receptor beta chains were read from a single sample in a study of metastatic and nonmetastatic thyroid tumors. TCRdb re-called the PCR reads with MiXCR. The repertoire holds about 17,000 clones, around 25% seen once, with around 7.6% in the top ten. Sample: adjacent normal tissue. The receptors originated from a female donor with papillary thyroid cancer or a benign thyroid nodule (not recorded which). Some clones in this sample may be carry-over from other donors' samples. Each CDR3 is given with its conserved first and last residue. D genes are given only for firm matches. Some rows have no size entry. The others give once, few or many, or a class for an expanded clone.

clone_size | j_call | v_call | d_call | cdr3_length | cdr3_aa | cdr3_nt
few | TRBJ2-7 | TRBV10-1 | TRBD2 | 16 | CASSDILAGGIYEQYF | TGCGCCAGCAGTGATATCCTAGCGGGAGGGATCTACGAGCAGTACTTC
NA | TRBJ2-7 | TRBV28 | TRBD1 | 15 | CASSLGQGARDEQYF | TGTGCCAGCAGTTTGGGACAGGGGGCTCGCGACGAGCAGTACTTC
few | TRBJ2-7 | TRBV27 | TRBD2 | 18 | CASIPLPGGTSGRDEQYF | TGTGCCAGCATTCCACTCCCCGGTGGGACTAGCGGGAGGGACGAGCAGTACTTC
medium-sized | TRBJ2-7 | TRBV28 | TRBD1 | 16 | CASSLDRDRGSYEQYF | TGTGCCAGCAGTTTAGATCGTGACAGGGGATCCTACGAGCAGTACTTC
many | TRBJ2-1 | TRBV5-1 | NA | 19 | CASSLVWVPFARSYNEQFF | TGCGCCAGCAGCTTGGTCTGGGTACCATTTGCTAGGTCCTACAATGAGCAGTTCTTC
many | TRBJ2-5 | TRBV2 | TRBD2 | 16 | CASSPPGGREGETQYF | TGTGCCAGCAGCCCGCCTGGTGGGCGGGAGGGCGAGACCCAGTACTTC
NA | TRBJ1-6 | TRBV6-1 | TRBD1 | 15 | CASGTGGRYNSPLHF | TGTGCCAGCGGGACAGGGGGACGGTATAATTCACCCCTCCACTTT
medium-sized | TRBJ2-7 | TRBV12-3/TRBV12-4 | TRBD2 | 15 | CASSTNSGGVYEQYF | TGTGCCAGCAGTACTAATAGCGGGGGGGTCTACGAGCAGTACTTC
many | TRBJ2-3 | TRBV2 | NA | 16 | CASSEGNHPSTDTQYF | TGTGCCAGCAGTGAAGGAAACCACCCCAGCACAGATACGCAGTATTTT
NA | TRBJ1-2 | TRBV11-2 | NA | 15 | CASSLLPSGNYGYTF | TGTGCCAGCAGCCTCCTTCCTTCAGGTAACTATGGCTACACCTTC
medium-sized | TRBJ2-1 | TRBV12-3/TRBV12-4 | NA | 13 | CASSLGTYNEQFF | TGTGCCAGCAGTTTAGGTACTTACAATGAGCAGTTCTTC
medium-sized | TRBJ2-7 | TRBV20-1 | NA | 14 | CSAKSQNPVYEQYF | TGCAGTGCTAAGAGCCAAAACCCTGTCTACGAGCAGTACTTC
few | TRBJ2-3 | TRBV5-6 | TRBD1 | 17 | CASNSNRQGAMGDTQYF | TGTGCCAGCAACTCGAATAGACAGGGGGCTATGGGAGATACGCAGTATTTT
medium-sized | TRBJ2-7 | TRBV20-1 | NA | 14 | CSARRLRMSHEQYF | TGCAGTGCTAGGCGGCTCAGGATGAGCCACGAGCAGTACTTC
NA | TRBJ1-5 | TRBV19 | NA | 14 | CASSTSGGRQPHHF | TGTGCCAGTAGTACCTCGGGGGGCCGCCAGCCCCATCATTTT
few | TRBJ2-1 | TRBV13 | TRBD2 | 15 | CASSLVLAGRNEQFF | TGTGCCAGCAGCTTGGTGCTAGCGGGTAGAAATGAGCAGTTCTTC
many | TRBJ2-1 | TRBV18 | TRBD2 | 18 | CASSPRAFSGRRGDEQFF | TGTGCCAGCTCACCACGAGCTTTTAGCGGGAGGAGGGGCGATGAGCAGTTCTTC
many | TRBJ2-7 | TRBV5-1 | TRBD2 | 17 | CASSPEGTSHVVPEQYF | TGCGCCAGCAGCCCCGAGGGGACTAGCCACGTCGTCCCCGAGCAGTACTTC
NA | TRBJ2-7 | TRBV6-2/TRBV6-3 | NA | 15 | CASSISGALTYEQYF | TGTGCCAGCAGTATCTCGGGGGCCCTAACCTACGAGCAGTACTTC
few | TRBJ1-2 | TRBV27 | NA | 13 | CASSFGGFGGYTF | TGTGCCAGCAGTTTCGGAGGGTTCGGGGGCTACACCTTC
medium-sized | TRBJ2-7 | TRBV12-3/TRBV12-4 | NA | 15 | CASRSGRGSLYEQYF | TGTGCCAGCAGGTCAGGGAGGGGGAGTCTGTACGAGCAGTACTTC
NA | TRBJ2-7 | TRBV20-1 | TRBD1 | 15 | CSARRDRGTLYEQYF | TGCAGTGCTAGGAGGGACAGGGGGACTTTATACGAGCAGTACTTC
many | TRBJ2-5 | TRBV6-1 | NA | 13 | CASSWTYQETQYF | TGTGCCAGCAGTTGGACTTACCAAGAGACCCAGTACTTC
many | TRBJ2-5 | TRBV11-2 | NA | 12 | CASSSGGETQYF | TGTGCCAGCAGCTCAGGGGGGGAGACCCAGTACTTC
few | TRBJ2-1 | TRBV7-2 | NA | 14 | CASSNLYPHREQFF | TGTGCCAGCAGCAATCTCTACCCCCACAGGGAGCAGTTCTTC
medium-sized | TRBJ2-3 | TRBV28 | NA | 17 | CASSLILGGMGTDTQYF | TGTGCCAGCAGTTTAATTCTCGGCGGGATGGGCACAGATACGCAGTATTTT
NA | TRBJ1-2 | TRBV10-3 | TRBD1 | 16 | CAIRARDSQIYYGYTF | TGTGCCATCAGGGCGAGGGACAGCCAGATCTACTATGGCTACACCTTC
many | TRBJ1-1 | TRBV5-1 | NA | 14 | CASSFQWGSTEAFF | TGCGCCAGCAGCTTCCAGTGGGGGAGCACTGAAGCTTTCTTT
many | TRBJ2-7 | TRBV7-8 | NA | 14 | CASSAGTAGGGQYF | TGTGCCAGCAGCGCGGGGACCGCTGGAGGTGGGCAGTACTTC
many | TRBJ1-1 | TRBV20-1 | NA | 15 | CSARASGGPKTEAFF | TGCAGTGCTAGAGCCAGTGGGGGGCCAAAAACTGAAGCTTTCTTT
many | TRBJ2-2 | TRBV5-1 | TRBD2 | 17 | CASSYSGSGANTGELFF | TGCGCCAGCAGCTACTCAGGTAGCGGGGCAAACACCGGGGAGCTGTTTTTT
many | TRBJ2-7 | TRBV27 | NA | 15 | CASSPQGGPGGEQHF | TGTGCCAGCAGTCCCCAAGGCGGTCCCGGGGGCGAGCAGCACTTC
medium-sized | TRBJ2-3 | TRBV6-5 | NA | 12 | CASSYQQDTQYF | TGTGCCAGCAGTTACCAGCAAGATACGCAGTATTTT
NA | TRBJ2-2 | TRBV5-1 | NA | 13 | CASKAGEAGELFF | TGCGCCAGCAAGGCAGGGGAGGCCGGGGAGCTGTTTTTT
NA | TRBJ1-1 | TRBV24-1 | NA | 16 | CATSVSRTAPNTESFF | TGTGCCACCAGTGTCTCGCGGACAGCCCCGAACACGGAATCTTTCTTT
NA | TRBJ2-3 | TRBV6-1 | NA | 15 | CASSDGPQALDTQYF | TGTGCCAGCAGTGACGGCCCTCAGGCTCTAGATACGCAGTATTTT
many | TRBJ2-3 | TRBV11-2 | NA | 13 | CASSSPGGDTQYF | TGTGCCAGCAGCTCGCCAGGGGGGGATACGCAGTATTTT
many | TRBJ1-1 | TRBV4-1 | NA | 14 | CASSQTEVNTEAFF | TGCGCCAGCAGCCAGACGGAAGTCAACACTGAAGCTTTCTTT
medium-sized | TRBJ1-2 | TRBV2 | NA | 14 | CASYNGGRYYGYTF | TGTGCCAGCTACAATGGTGGACGTTACTATGGCTACACCTTC
many | TRBJ2-3 | TRBV18 | TRBD2 | 15 | CASSGGTSDTDTQYF | TGTGCCAGCTCGGGGGGGACTAGCGACACAGATACGCAGTATTTT
few | TRBJ2-5 | TRBV28 | TRBD1 | 16 | CASSPSGWDRQETQYF | TGTGCCAGCAGTCCATCAGGGTGGGACAGGCAAGAGACCCAGTACTTC
once | TRBJ1-4 | TRBV5-1 | TRBD1 | 17 | CASSNGTVRSTNEKLFF | TGCGCCAGCAGCAACGGGACAGTGAGATCCACTAATGAAAAACTGTTTTTT
many | TRBJ1-1 | TRBV5-1 | NA | 13 | CASSIEPSTEAFF | TGCGCCAGCAGCATTGAACCATCCACTGAAGCTTTCTTT
few | TRBJ1-5 | TRBV28 | NA | 15 | CASSLSRASNQPQHF | TGTGCCAGCAGTTTATCTCGGGCTAGCAATCAGCCCCAGCACTTT
NA | TRBJ1-1 | TRBV28 | NA | 12 | CAIRVAWAEAFF | TGTGCCATCCGGGTCGCGTGGGCTGAAGCTTTCTTT
many | TRBJ2-1 | TRBV7-8 | TRBD1 | 16 | CASSLDGGTGSNEQFF | TGTGCCAGCAGCTTGGACGGAGGGACAGGGAGCAATGAGCAGTTCTTC
many | TRBJ2-7 | TRBV30 | TRBD2 | 19 | CAWSVLWTSGRTTTYEQYF | TGTGCCTGGAGTGTACTGTGGACTAGCGGGAGGACGACTACCTACGAGCAGTACTTC
NA | TRBJ1-1 | TRBV18 | NA | 13 | CASSPWGRTEAFF | TGTGCCAGCTCACCTTGGGGGAGAACTGAAGCTTTCTTT
NA | TRBJ1-1 | TRBV6-1 | NA | 14 | CASSVQSLLTEAFF | TGTGCCAGCAGTGTTCAGAGCCTCCTCACTGAAGCCTTCTTT
NA | TRBJ1-2 | TRBV5-1 | NA | 15 | CSSSSPGFWDYGYTF | TGCTCCAGCAGCTCCCCAGGCTTCTGGGACTATGGCTACACCTTC
many | TRBJ2-1 | TRBV19 | NA | 16 | CASSMWSGEIDNEQFF | TGTGCCAGTAGTATGTGGTCGGGAGAGATCGACAATGAGCAGTTCTTC
many | TRBJ1-4 | TRBV30 | NA | 16 | CAWSVGTFATNEKLFF | TGTGCCTGGAGTGTAGGGACGTTTGCAACTAATGAAAAACTGTTTTTT